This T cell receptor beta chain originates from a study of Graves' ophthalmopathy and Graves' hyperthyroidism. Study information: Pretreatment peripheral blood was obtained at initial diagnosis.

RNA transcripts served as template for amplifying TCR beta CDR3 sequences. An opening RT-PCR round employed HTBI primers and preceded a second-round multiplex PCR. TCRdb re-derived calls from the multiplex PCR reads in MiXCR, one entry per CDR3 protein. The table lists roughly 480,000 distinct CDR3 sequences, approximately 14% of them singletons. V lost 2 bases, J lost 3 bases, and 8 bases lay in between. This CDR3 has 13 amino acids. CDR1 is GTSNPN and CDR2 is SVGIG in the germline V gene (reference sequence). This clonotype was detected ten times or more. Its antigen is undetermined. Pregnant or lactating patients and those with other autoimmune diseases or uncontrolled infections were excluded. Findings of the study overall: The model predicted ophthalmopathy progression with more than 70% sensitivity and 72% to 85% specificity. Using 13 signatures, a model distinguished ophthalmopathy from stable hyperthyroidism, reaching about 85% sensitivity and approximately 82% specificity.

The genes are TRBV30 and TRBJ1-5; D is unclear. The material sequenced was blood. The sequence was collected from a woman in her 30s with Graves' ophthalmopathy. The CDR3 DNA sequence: TGTGCCTGGAGTCGCGCGAACAATCAGCCCCAGCATTTT. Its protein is CAWSRANNQPQHF.